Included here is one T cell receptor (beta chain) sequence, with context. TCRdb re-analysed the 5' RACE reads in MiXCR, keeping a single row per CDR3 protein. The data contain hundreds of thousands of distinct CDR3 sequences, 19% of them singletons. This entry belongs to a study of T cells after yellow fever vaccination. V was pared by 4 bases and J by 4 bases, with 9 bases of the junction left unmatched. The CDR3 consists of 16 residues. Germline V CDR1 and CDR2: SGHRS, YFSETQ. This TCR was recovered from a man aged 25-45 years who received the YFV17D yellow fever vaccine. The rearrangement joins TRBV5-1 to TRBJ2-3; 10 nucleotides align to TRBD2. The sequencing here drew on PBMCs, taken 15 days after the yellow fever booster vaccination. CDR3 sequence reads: CASSLVSGRSADTQYF. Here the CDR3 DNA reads TGCGCCAGCAGCCTAGTTAGCGGGAGGAGTGCAGATACGCAGTATTTT.